Sequencing of this TCR beta chain was carried out in a study of blood T cell repertoires in COVID-19. Turning to the study itself: Sources were T cells, B-cell-depleted T cells, or PBMCs; the material itself was cDNA or gDNA.

CDR3 length: 16 amino acids. Germline V gene sequence: CDR1 LGHNA, CDR2 YNFKEQ. Between the trimmed V and J ends, which lost 0 bases and 0 bases, there was a span of 6 bases. In this sample, this clone is medium-sized. Authors' methods: Amplified reference gene primers provided the basis for estimating nucleated cell counts. Clones were sequenced by immunoSEQ multiplex PCR, and TCRdb holds only the in-frame ones, with some missing. D and trimming were read from the DNA, whereas the V and J calls and clone size are those reported in that table. The sample carries about 67,000 clones, about nine tenths recorded once.

The V gene is TRBV4-2, the J gene TRBJ2-6, with D perhaps TRBD2 (5 bases). The source is a man in his forties or fifties with active COVID-19. Sequences were obtained from peripheral blood. CDR3 coding DNA: TGTGCCAGCAGCCAAGATCGGGGCTCTGGGGCCAACGTCCTGACTTTC. Translation gives CASSQDRGSGANVLTF.